This T cell receptor beta chain was recorded in a study of radiation and T cells in renal cell carcinoma. General observations from the study: From baseline, blood top tumor clonotypes peaked at 2 weeks post-radiation. No pretreatment tumor biopsies were available for baseline clonotypes.

Measured with immunoSEQ multiplex PCR; TCRdb has only the in-frame clones, and not every one. The table includes 30,000 to 40,000 clones, over 75% detected once. In the case of this clone: Its specificity is unknown.

Deletions cut 5 bases from V and 6 bases from J, with 7 bases between. Germline V lookup: CDR1 SGHTA, CDR2 FQGTGA. The CDR3 consists of 11 residues. Sample time point: blood 4 weeks post-SBRT, at nephrectomy. Treatment described: 15 Gy SBRT to primary tumor, nephrectomy 4 weeks later. Radiation-treated patients gave blood at baseline, week 2 and week 4. Source: blood, taken from a patient whose treatment included radiotherapy and nephrectomy. The chain uses TRBV7-3 and TRBJ1-1; D remains ambiguous. This clonotype was sampled from a man aged 55 to 70 with renal cell carcinoma. This CDR3 is CASSQGSEAFF. DNA for the CDR3: TGTGCCAGCAGCCAAGGTTCTGAAGCTTTCTTT.